Listed here are 32 T cell receptor beta chains from one sample, sequenced in a study of cytomegalovirus exposure and HLA in healthy donors. The study ran its PCR with 60 Vbeta and 13 Jbeta primers. Generated by immunoSEQ multiplex PCR, the TCRdb table keeps only in-frame clones and is missing some. This listing includes under 200,000 clones. Sequenced input: PBMCs. These receptors all stem from a man aged 25-45 years in good health and CMV-seronegative.

The rearrangement uses TRBV5-8 and TRBJ1-2, with a possible D match to TRBD1 (5 bases). This CDR3 is 14 amino acids long. Trimming removed 0 bases at V and 4 bases at J, with 10 bases between. Germline CDR1 and CDR2: SGHTS and YDEGEE. CDR3 sequence (DNA): TGTGCCAGCAGCTTGGCGACAGCACTCTATGGCTACACCTTC. This codes for CASSLATALYGYTF. Supplemented by reference TRBV5-8 and TRBJ1-2, the full variable domain reads EAGVTQSPTHLIKTRGQQATLRCSPISGHTSVYWYQQALGLGLQFLLWYDEGEERNRGNFPPRFSGRQFPNYSSELNVNALELEDSALYLCASSLATALYGYTFGSGTRLTVV.

V and J are TRBV12-1 and TRBJ2-1; TRBD2, the table's D call, lacks a check against the DNA. TRBV12-1 is given as a pseudogene. This CDR3 is 17 amino acids long. The CDR3 coding sequence is TGTGCCAGCAGCTTCAGGACTAGCGGGAGCGGGGCGAATGAGCAGTTCTTC. As protein: CASSFRTSGSGANEQFF.

The chain employs TRBV5-1 and TRBJ1-2; the D is unclear. CDR1 SGHRS and CDR2 YFSETQ come from the germline V gene. The V gene lost 5 bases and the J gene lost 6 bases, with 17 bases spanning the gap. The CDR3 loop spans 14 amino acids. This CDR3 reads CASSPLATLDGYTF. The CDR3 DNA reads TGCGCCAGCAGTCCCCTCGCGACACTCGATGGCTACACCTTC.

This sequence joins TRBV11-3 and TRBJ2-1; TRBD2 might be the D (6 bases). This CDR3 spans 14 amino acids. V lost 1 base and J 5 bases, leaving 9 bases between the germline ends. Germline CDR1 reads SGHNT; CDR2 reads YENEEA. The CDR3 nucleotides are TGTGCCAGCAGCTTAGCGGCGGGGCACAATGAGCAGTTCTTC. Protein: CASSLAAGHNEQFF.

The CDR3 protein is CASSLVNRGREDTQYF. The DNA for the CDR3 is TGTGCCAGCAGCTTAGTCAACAGGGGGCGCGAAGATACGCAGTATTTT. The chain employs TRBV7-8 and TRBJ2-3; 9 nucleotides align to TRBD1. Germline V gene sequence: CDR1 SGHVS, CDR2 FQNEAQ. V dropped 1 base and J dropped 5; count of bases not matched to a gene: 7. The CDR3 is 16 amino acids.

The chain links TRBV13 to TRBJ2-5, with 7 bases aligning to TRBD1. V gave up 5 bases and J gave up 5 bases; unmatched junction bases: 8. The CDR3 covers 14 residues. CDR1 PRHDT and CDR2 FYEKMQ come from the germline V gene (reference sequence). CDR3 in DNA: TGTGCCAGCAGCCCCGGGACAGCAGAGGAGACCCAGTACTTC. The encoded protein is CASSPGTAEETQYF.

The genes are TRBV6-5 and TRBJ2-1; 9 nucleotides align to TRBD1. The J segment lost 4 bases and the V segment lost 5 bases, leaving 3 bases of the junction unmatched. The CDR3 runs 14 residues. Germline V lookup: CDR1 MNHEY, CDR2 SVGAGI. This CDR3 reads CASSETGGYNEQFF. The CDR3 DNA reads TGTGCCAGCAGTGAGACAGGGGGGTACAATGAGCAGTTCTTC.

The chain has TRBV7-9 and TRBJ2-4; D is perhaps TRBD1 (6 bases). The CDR3 runs 16 residues. V lost 1 base and J 4 bases, leaving 14 bases between the germline ends. Germline V gives CDR1 SEHNR, CDR2 FQNEAQ (reference sequence). For the CDR3, the DNA is TGTGCCAGCAGCTTAGGACCAAGAGGGGGAAAAAACATTCAGTACTTC. Translating it yields CASSLGPRGGKNIQYF.

V and J are TRBV2 and TRBJ2-1, with D hard to call. V dropped 5 bases and J dropped 5 bases, with 4 bases sitting between them. There are 11 residues in the CDR3. The germline CDR1 and CDR2 sequences are SNHLY and FYNNEI. Written as DNA, the CDR3 is TGTGCCAGCAGTTCCAACAATGAGCAGTTCTTC. As protein: CASSSNNEQFF.

V usage is TRBV11-2 and J usage is TRBJ1-2; 8 bases are a match to TRBD1. The CDR3 sequence is 14 residues long. After removal of 3 bases from V and 6 bases from J, the junction contained 6 bases not matched to a gene. Germline V gene sequence: CDR1 SGHAT, CDR2 FQNNGV. The CDR3 nucleotides are TGTGCCAGCAGCTTGACAGGGGAGTTGCATGGCTACACCTTC. Its protein is CASSLTGELHGYTF.

This chain connects TRBV6-1 to TRBJ1-4; D might be TRBD1 (5 bases). Trimming took 4 bases from V and 5 from J, leaving 11 bases between them. The CDR3 runs to 14 residues. Germline V lookup: CDR1 MNHNS, CDR2 SASEGT. Here the CDR3 DNA reads TGTGCCAGCAGTGCTCAGGGTCGCAATGAAAAACTGTTTTTT. Residues: CASSAQGRNEKLFF.

The rearrangement links TRBV9 to TRBJ1-6, with 7 positions matching TRBD1. Germline lookup yields CDR1 SGDLS and CDR2 YYNGEE. CDR3 length: 15 residues. V gave up 5 bases and J gave up 4 bases; unmatched junction bases: 6. The CDR3, as DNA: TGTGCCAGCAGTAGTACAGGGGTTTATAATTCACCCCTCCACTTT. This translates into CASSSTGVYNSPLHF.

This chain uses TRBV9 with TRBJ2-2; the match to TRBD2 covers 10 bases. This CDR3 has 17 residues. Per the germline V gene, CDR1 is SGDLS and CDR2 is YYNGEE. The trim removed 4 bases at V and 8 bases at J, leaving 14 bases unmatched. Here the CDR3 DNA reads TGTGCCAGCAGCCCACGGACTAGCGGTGGTAGGGGGGGGGAGCTGTTTTTT. Its protein is CASSPRTSGGRGGELFF.

V is TRBV29-1 and J is TRBJ2-7, with D tentatively TRBD2 (6 bases). The germline V gene has CDR1 SQVTM and CDR2 ANQGSEA. Trimming shortened V by 2 bases and J by 7 bases, and 15 bases separated the two germline ends. The CDR3 loop spans 13 amino acids. The CDR3 loop is CSVEHGSGLEQYF. The CDR3 DNA is TGCAGCGTTGAACATGGTAGCGGATTGGAGCAGTACTTC.

CDR3 residues: CASSLGEFGQPQHF. The CDR3 nucleotides read TGTGCCAGCAGCTTAGGAGAATTCGGTCAGCCCCAGCATTTT. The chain couples TRBV7-9 to TRBJ1-5; D gene unclear. Trimming cost V 1 base and J 6 bases, with 10 bases left between them. This CDR3 has 14 residues. CDR1 and CDR2 from the germline V gene are SEHNR and FQNEAQ (reference sequence).

The rearrangement uses TRBV27 and TRBJ2-2; 9 bases fit TRBD2. The CDR3 has 16 residues. V shed 5 bases, J shed 1 base, and the junction held 5 bases outside the gene matches. The V gene's germline CDR1 is MNHEY and CDR2 SMNVEV (reference sequence). The CDR3 spells CASSGELAGNTGELFF. As DNA, the CDR3 is TGTGCCAGCAGTGGGGAACTAGCGGGGAACACCGGGGAGCTGTTTTTT.

The chain is built from TRBV19 and TRBJ2-7, with 11 bases matching TRBD2. CDR1 is LNHDA, CDR2 SQIVND, per germline (reference sequence). This CDR3 spans 17 amino acids. The junction had 17 bases not matched to a gene; V was cut back by 6 bases and J by 7 bases. CDR3 coding DNA: TGTGCCAGTAGCACCGGGACTAGCGGATTTCTATCGGGGGAGCAGTACTTC. Its protein is CASSTGTSGFLSGEQYF.

The chain joins TRBV4-1 to TRBJ1-2; D perhaps matches TRBD1 (5 bases). Trimming removed 1 base at V and 0 bases at J, with 9 bases between. Germline assignment: CDR1 MGHRA and CDR2 YSYEKL. CDR3 length: 15 residues. CDR3 loop: CASSQGRGPNYGYTF. The CDR3 nucleotides read TGCGCCAGCAGCCAAGGGAGGGGCCCTAACTATGGCTACACCTTC.

On this clone itself: Germline is not matched at one junction end, which may reflect a read error. The chain recombines TRBV5-1 with TRBJ2-7; D is unresolved. Germline values: CDR1 SGHRS, CDR2 YFSETQ. CDR3 length equals 14 residues. The CDR3 sequence is CAGSSVRSSYEQYF. CDR3 nucleotide sequence: TGCGCCGGCAGCTCGGTAAGGAGCTCCTACGAGCAGTACTTC.

This chain's CDR3 is CASRRDRDSDTEAFF. The DNA of the CDR3 is TGTGCCAGTAGGAGGGACAGGGACTCGGACACTGAAGCTTTCTTT. The chain is built from TRBV19 and TRBJ1-1; 9 bases are shared with TRBD1. Germline trimming cut 6 bases from V and 3 bases from J; bases unmatched to any gene: 8. CDR1 LNHDA and CDR2 SQIVND come from the germline V gene (reference sequence). CDR3 length equals 15 residues.

The V and J genes are TRBV7-2 and TRBJ2-7; 8 bases align to TRBD1. Germline V CDR1 and CDR2: SGHTA, FQGNSA. CDR3 length: 15 residues. V was clipped by 1 base and J by 3 bases; unmatched bases: 5. CDR3: CASSLDPGGGYEQYF. The CDR3 nucleotides are TGTGCCAGCAGCTTAGATCCAGGGGGCGGCTACGAGCAGTACTTC.

The rearrangement links TRBV2 to TRBJ1-2; tentative D call: TRBD1 (6 bases). From germline, CDR1 is SNHLY and CDR2 FYNNEI. Deletions cut 6 bases from V and 4 bases from J, with 12 bases between. The CDR3 is 13 residues long. The CDR3 sequence is CASSNRETYGYTF. The CDR3 DNA is TGTGCCAGCAGCAACAGGGAAACCTATGGCTACACCTTC.

The chain combines TRBV13 with TRBJ1-4; 8 nucleotides match TRBD1. Germline assignment: CDR1 PRHDT and CDR2 FYEKMQ (reference sequence). The CDR3 totals 17 residues. V shed 3 bases, J shed 5 bases, and the junction held 11 bases outside the gene matches. The CDR3 nucleotides are TGTGCCAGCAGCTTCCGGACAGGGCCCCCCGAAAATGAAAAACTGTTTTTT. It encodes CASSFRTGPPENEKLFF.

The rearrangement links TRBV6-5 to TRBJ2-3, with D possibly matching TRBD2 (5 bases). CDR3 length: 14 amino acids. CDR1 is MNHEY, CDR2 SVGAGI, per germline. V was trimmed by 6 bases and J by 8 bases, leaving 18 bases between them. The CDR3 region is CASRPLAGPVTQYF. As DNA, the CDR3 is TGTGCCAGCAGACCCCTGGCGGGCCCCGTTACGCAGTATTTT.

The chain has TRBV7-8 and TRBJ1-2; 7 bases match TRBD1. The length of the CDR3 is 14 residues. The V and J ends lost 1 base and 8 bases, in that order; junction bases with no gene match: 7. CDR1 SGHVS and CDR2 FQNEAQ come from the germline V gene. The DNA for the CDR3 is TGTGCCAGCAGCTTAGGCCGAGGGGGCATGGGCTACACCTTC. Translated: CASSLGRGGMGYTF. The whole variable domain, remainder taken from reference TRBV7-8 and TRBJ1-2, is GAGVSQSPRYKVAKRGQDVALRCDPISGHVSLFWYQQALGQGPEFLTYFQNEAQLDKSGLPSDRFFAERPEGSVSTLKIQRTQQEDSAVYLCASSLGRGGMGYTFGSGTRLTVV.

The chain carries TRBV18 and TRBJ2-7, with D possibly matching TRBD2 (5 bases). V was shortened by 3 bases and J by 2 bases, with 11 bases between the two germline ends. The CDR3 is made up of 14 amino acids. CDR1 is KGHSH, CDR2 LQKENI, per germline. The CDR3 reads CASSPGDGTYEQYF. The CDR3 bases are TGTGCCAGCTCACCGGGAGACGGAACCTACGAGCAGTACTTC.

The CDR3 sequence is CASSQRGDVYEQYF. The DNA for the CDR3 is TGCGCCAGCAGCCAAAGGGGTGATGTCTACGAGCAGTACTTC. This rearrangement joins TRBV4-3 to TRBJ2-7, with TRBD1 as a possible D gene (5 bases). The germline V gene has CDR1 LGHNA and CDR2 YSLEER. V dropped 2 bases and J dropped 3 bases, with 11 bases sitting between them. CDR3 length: 14 residues.

The genes are TRBV4-2 and TRBJ2-3, with D possibly matching TRBD2 (6 bases). There are 13 residues in the CDR3. Germline V lookup: CDR1 LGHNA, CDR2 YNFKEQ. Deletions cut 6 bases from V and 1 base from J, with 8 bases between. DNA of the CDR3: TGTGCCAGCAGGAGGGAGGGCACAGATACGCAGTATTTT. Translated, it gives CASRREGTDTQYF.

The chain carries TRBV9 and TRBJ2-5; TRBD2 matches at 11 bases. The CDR3 runs 14 residues. Germline V gene data show CDR1 as SGDLS and CDR2 as YYNGEE. The ends lost 0 bases at V and 7 bases at J; junction bases unmatched: 2. The CDR3 sequence is CASSVGLAGGTQYF. DNA of the CDR3: TGTGCCAGCAGCGTAGGTCTAGCGGGGGGGACCCAGTACTTC.

The V and J genes are TRBV25-1 and TRBJ1-4; no clear D gene. The CDR3 is made up of 15 amino acids. CDR1 and CDR2 from the germline V gene are MGHDK and SYGVNS. Trimming removed 1 base from V and 5 bases from J, with 11 bases in between. The CDR3 region has the DNA TGTGCCAGCAGTGAATTACCGGGGTCAAATGAAAAACTGTTTTTT. Translating it yields CASSELPGSNEKLFF.

The rearrangement links TRBV29-1 to TRBJ2-2; 10 bases match TRBD2. Looked up from germline, CDR1 is SQVTM and CDR2 is ANQGSEA. J was trimmed by 1 base and V by 7 bases; bases with no gene match: 6. CDR3 length: 15 amino acids. The CDR3 DNA sequence: TGCAGCGCCAAAGTAGCGGGGGGGAACACCGGGGAGCTGTTTTTT. It yields the protein CSAKVAGGNTGELFF.

The chain links TRBV23-1 to TRBJ2-1, with D unresolved. TRBV23-1 is given ORF status, its function remaining uncertain. The CDR3 is 14 amino acids. Trimming stripped 3 bases from V and 2 bases from J, with 8 bases between. CDR3 protein: CASSHGQPYNEQFF. In DNA form, the CDR3 reads TGCGCCAGCAGTCATGGGCAGCCCTACAATGAGCAGTTCTTC.